This T cell receptor (beta chain) was documented in a study of shared clonotypes between healthy human individuals. The study ran the assay at deep level. Sequenced by immunoSEQ multiplex PCR; TCRdb stores in-frame clones only, minus some. The sample carries over 950,000 clones, 70% to 80% recorded once. CDR3 size: 15 residues. This TCR was sampled from a man younger than 35 in good health. Some clones in this sample may be carry-over from other donors' samples. Sequencing was carried out using memory CD4+ T cells from PBMCs. Subset denoted: CD45RA-negative fraction. V usage is TRBV1 and J usage is TRBJ2-2; TRBD2 is the table's D call and was not checked against the DNA. TRBV1 has pseudogene status. CDR3 loop: CTSKLAGGGSGELFF. CDR3 bases: TGCACCAGCAAGTTAGCGGGAGGGGGGTCCGGGGAGCTGTTTTTT.